Listed below are T cell receptor beta chains from one sample, sequenced in a study of OX40 agonist ivuxolimab in advanced cancers. Sequencing was performed with immunoSEQ multiplex PCR; in TCRdb, only in-frame clones are kept and a portion is missing. Among around 150,000 clones listed, over 75% were seen once. The sample was CD4+ or CD8+ T cells sorted from blood, taken in a trial of the OX40 agonist ivuxolimab. The receptor set was obtained from an adult with an advanced solid tumor such as melanoma, head and neck, liver or kidney cancer. Each CDR3 is given with its conserved first and last residue. Fields, in order: J gene, V gene, D gene, clone size, CDR3 protein, CDR3 DNA. A D gene is named only where the DNA matches it firmly. For some rows the clone size is stated as once, few or many, or as a class when expanded; others skip it.

>TRBJ1-5|TRBV27|.|many
CASSLLGQPQHF
TGTGCCAGCAGTTTATTAGGTCAGCCCCAGCATTTT
>TRBJ1-3|TRBV5-1|TRBD1|.
CASSSTGVGNTIYF
TGCGCCAGCAGTTCAACAGGGGTTGGAAACACCATATATTTT
>TRBJ2-7|TRBV2|.|.
CASSWDGPHEQYF
TGTGCCAGCAGCTGGGACGGGCCACACGAGCAGTACTTC
>TRBJ2-1|TRBV7-9|TRBD1|.
CASSVYRDRGNNEQFF
TGTGCCAGCAGCGTATACCGGGACAGGGGGAACAATGAGCAGTTCTTC
>TRBJ1-2|TRBV5-1|.|.
CASSLSWGQNYGYTF
TGCGCCAGCAGCTTGTCCTGGGGTCAGAACTATGGCTACACCTTC
>TRBJ1-5|TRBV10-3|TRBD1|.
CATLDRVNSNQPQHF
TGTGCCACCTTGGACAGGGTCAATAGCAATCAGCCCCAGCATTTT
>TRBJ1-1|TRBV5-1|.|.
CASSLQGVRSGTEAFF
TGCGCCAGCAGCTTGCAAGGCGTTAGGTCAGGCACTGAAGCTTTCTTT
>TRBJ2-2|TRBV4-2|.|.
CASSQDPVSSLGELFF
TGTGCCAGCAGCCAAGATCCAGTTAGTAGCCTCGGGGAGCTGTTTTTT
>TRBJ2-7|TRBV28|TRBD1|.
CASSSPGQDRPGHEQYF
TGTGCCAGCAGCTCTCCTGGACAGGACCGGCCGGGCCACGAGCAGTACTTC
>TRBJ1-1|TRBV29-1|.|.
CSVAGLGNTEAFF
TGCAGCGTGGCAGGGTTAGGAAACACTGAAGCTTTCTTT
>TRBJ2-7|TRBV5-4|TRBD2|.
CASSFAGTRHEQYF
TGTGCCAGCAGCTTTGCCGGGACTAGACACGAGCAGTACTTC
>TRBJ1-4|TRBV25-1|.|.
CASRGTGATNEKLFF
TGTGCCAGCAGGGGGACGGGTGCAACTAATGAAAAACTGTTTTTT
>TRBJ2-6|TRBV18|.|.
CASSPPQRVLTF
TGTGCCAGCTCACCACCTCAGAGAGTCCTGACTTTC
>TRBJ1-5|TRBV6-1|.|.
CASSKDHNQPQHF
TGTGCCAGCAGCAAGGACCACAATCAGCCCCAGCATTTT
>TRBJ2-3|TRBV19|.|.
CASSIGAGGRVDTQYF
TGTGCCAGTAGTATTGGAGCCGGGGGGCGTGTAGATACGCAGTATTTT
>TRBJ1-4|TRBV19|TRBD1|.
CASSRSQGSNEKLFF
TGTGCCAGTAGCAGGTCACAGGGGTCTAATGAAAAACTGTTTTTT
>TRBJ1-1|TRBV5-8|.|once
CASSLVAYLNTEAFF
TGTGCCAGCAGCTTGGTGGCCTACCTAAACACTGAAGCTTTCTTT
>TRBJ1-2|TRBV19|.|.
CASREEAGARRAYGYTF
TGTGCCAGCCGAGAAGAGGCAGGAGCGCGGCGGGCCTATGGCTACACCTTC
>TRBJ1-5|TRBV7-2|TRBD1|.
CASSPGTGGFGNQPQHF
TGTGCCAGCAGCCCCGGGACAGGGGGTTTTGGCAATCAGCCCCAGCATTTT
>TRBJ2-1|TRBV6-1|.|.
CASRPYNEQFF
TGTGCCAGCAGGCCCTACAATGAGCAGTTCTTC
>TRBJ2-1|TRBV11-3|TRBD2|once
CASSDHWLAADVGSYNEQFF
TGTGCCAGCAGCGACCACTGGCTAGCGGCCGACGTGGGCTCCTACAATGAGCAGTTCTTC
>TRBJ2-6|TRBV5-1|.|.
CASSSGDSANVLTF
TGCGCCAGCAGCTCGGGGGATTCGGCCAACGTCCTGACTTTC
>TRBJ1-1|TRBV7-2|TRBD1|few
CASSDDRVDTEAFF
TGTGCCAGCAGCGACGACAGGGTGGACACTGAAGCTTTCTTT
>TRBJ1-2|TRBV19|.|few
CASQGTEYYGYTF
TGTGCCTCCCAGGGGACGGAGTACTATGGCTACACCTTC
>TRBJ1-1|TRBV29-1|TRBD1|once
CSANRQGGMNTEAFF
TGCAGCGCCAACAGACAGGGGGGGATGAACACTGAAGCTTTCTTT
>TRBJ2-3|TRBV2|.|.
CASSRYTGSDTQYF
TGTGCCAGCAGTCGCTATACAGGGTCAGATACGCAGTATTTT
>TRBJ2-7|TRBV28|TRBD2|.
CASSTSGRAYEQYF
TGTGCCAGCAGTACCAGCGGGAGGGCATACGAGCAGTACTTC
>TRBJ2-3|TRBV6-4|.|.
CASRHGAGSTDTQYF
TGTGCCAGCAGGCACGGGGCAGGGAGCACAGATACGCAGTATTTT
>TRBJ1-5|TRBV30|TRBD1|.
CAWSGTGLKNQPQHF
TGTGCCTGGTCTGGGACAGGGTTAAAAAATCAGCCCCAGCATTTT
>TRBJ1-5|TRBV28|.|.
CASSYVPGPRSNQPQHF
TGTGCCAGCAGCTACGTTCCGGGGCCCCGTAGCAATCAGCCCCAGCATTTT
>TRBJ1-5|TRBV19|.|.
CASSIGFRQGSRSNQPQHF
TGTGCCAGTAGTATTGGATTCCGGCAGGGCTCACGGAGCAATCAGCCCCAGCATTTT
>TRBJ1-1|TRBV9|.|.
CASGKADHASEAFF
TGTGCCAGCGGAAAGGCGGACCACGCATCGGAAGCTTTCTTT
>TRBJ1-3|TRBV5-6|.|.
CASSLPNRAGNTIYF
TGTGCCAGCAGCTTGCCAAACAGGGCTGGAAACACCATATATTTT